The 21 T cell receptor beta chains below were found in one sample sequenced in a study of OX40 agonist ivuxolimab in advanced cancers. Sequenced by immunoSEQ multiplex PCR; TCRdb stores in-frame clones only, minus some. The sample has about 96,000 clones, about 90% seen once. The material sequenced was CD4+ or CD8+ T cells sorted from blood, taken in a trial of the OX40 agonist ivuxolimab. The receptors derive from an adult with an advanced solid tumor such as melanoma, head and neck, liver or kidney cancer.

The rearrangement links TRBV28 to TRBJ2-5, with D perhaps matching TRBD2 (5 bases). Germline lookup yields CDR1 MDHEN and CDR2 SYDVKM. V gave up 5 bases and J gave up 2 bases, with 18 bases separating them. CDR3 length: 16 amino acids. CDR3: CASSTPWTGKQETQYF. CDR3 in DNA: TGTGCCAGCAGTACCCCCTGGACGGGGAAGCAAGAGACCCAGTACTTC.

The rearrangement uses TRBV7-2 and TRBJ2-3; D uncertain. V lost 5 bases and J 9 bases, leaving 18 bases between the germline ends. Germline CDR1 and CDR2: SGHTA and FQGNSA. The CDR3 loop spans 14 amino acids. The CDR3 nucleotides are TGTGCCAGCAGCCCGAGGCTAGGGATGTACACGCAGTATTTT. It encodes CASSPRLGMYTQYF.

J is TRBJ2-5 and V is TRBV5-1; maybe TRBD1 (7 bases). Germline V gene sequence: CDR1 SGHRS, CDR2 YFSETQ. The CDR3 covers 15 residues. Trimming took off 4 bases at V and 1 base at J, with 14 bases between the two ends. CDR3 sequence: CASSLGGQSQETQYF. CDR3 in DNA: TGCGCCAGCAGCCTGGGGGGACAGTCCCAAGAGACCCAGTACTTC. The whole variable domain, filled in from reference TRBV5-1 and TRBJ2-5, reads KAGVTQTPRYLIKTRGQQVTLSCSPISGHRSVSWYQQTPGQGLQFLFEYFSETQRNKGNFPGRFSGRQFSNSRSEMNVSTLELGDSALYLCASSLGGQSQETQYFGPGTRLLVL.

The gene calls are TRBV7-2 and TRBJ2-1; 8 bases align to TRBD2. The CDR3 totals 18 residues. Germline CDR1 and CDR2: SGHTA and FQGNSA. The V gene end was trimmed by 3 bases and the J gene end by 9 bases; junction bases not matched to a gene: 19. For the CDR3, the DNA is TGTGCCAGCAGCTTCGTCAGCGGGAGTCTAGCTTCAGGATTTGAGCAGTTCTTC. Residues: CASSFVSGSLASGFEQFF.

The chain links TRBV29-1 to TRBJ1-1, with D unresolved. CDR1 SQVTM and CDR2 ANQGSEA come from the germline V gene. The CDR3 sequence is 12 residues long. Trimming stripped 4 bases from V and 3 bases from J, with 9 bases between. The CDR3: CSVGAADTEAFF. CDR3 nucleotide sequence: TGCAGCGTTGGCGCCGCGGACACTGAAGCTTTCTTT.

The chain combines TRBV7-9 with TRBJ2-3; D tentatively reads TRBD1 or TRBD2 (6 bases each). V was cut by 10 bases and J by 5 bases, with 13 bases left in between. This CDR3 has 12 residues. Germline V gene data show CDR1 as SEHNR and CDR2 as FQNEAQ (reference sequence). CDR3 loop: CATPQGGDTQYF. For the CDR3, the DNA is TGTGCCACCCCACAGGGAGGAGATACGCAGTATTTT. Looking up the rest from reference TRBV7-9 and TRBJ2-3 gives the full variable domain: DTGVSQNPRHKITKRGQNVTFRCDPISEHNRLYWYRQTLGQGPEFLTYFQNEAQLEKSRLLSDRFSAERPKGSFSTLEIQRTEQGDSAMYLCATPQGGDTQYFGPGTRLTVL.

J is TRBJ1-2 and V is TRBV28; 7 bases match TRBD1. The trim removed 3 bases at V and 7 bases at J, leaving 14 bases unmatched. The CDR3 runs 16 residues. The V gene's germline CDR1 is MDHEN and CDR2 SYDVKM. The CDR3 region is CASSFPGQIFTRGYTF. The CDR3 DNA is TGTGCCAGCAGTTTCCCGGGACAGATCTTTACTCGTGGCTACACCTTC.

The genes are TRBV4-3 and TRBJ2-1; D might be TRBD2 (5 bases). The V end lost 1 base, the J end lost 4 bases, and 17 bases lay between the germline ends. Germline values: CDR1 LGHNA, CDR2 YSLEER. The CDR3 contains 17 residues. In DNA, the CDR3 is TGCGCCAGCAGCCAAGTGGTGGGCGGGCGCCCTTACAATGAGCAGTTCTTC. This sequence encodes CASSQVVGGRPYNEQFF.

CDR3 sequence reads: CASSQGRDFTYSTDTQYF. In nucleotides, the CDR3 is TGCGCCAGCAGCCAAGGACGGGACTTCACCTATAGCACAGATACGCAGTATTTT. The V gene is TRBV4-3, the J gene TRBJ2-3; D is possibly TRBD2 (6 bases). CDR3 size: 18 residues. V was trimmed by 1 base and J by 0 bases, leaving 17 bases between them. Germline CDR1 LGHNA, CDR2 YSLEER.

The chain is built from TRBV7-3 and TRBJ1-2; D gene ambiguous. The CDR3 has 12 residues. Germline assignment: CDR1 SGHTA and CDR2 FQGTGA. V shed 0 bases and J shed 6 bases, with 5 bases lying between them. The CDR3 DNA follows: TGTGCCAGCAGCTTAACGGGAAATGGCTACACCTTC. Protein: CASSLTGNGYTF.

This clone appeared a single time. This chain links TRBV7-9 with TRBJ2-2; the D is unclear. The CDR3 has 14 residues. Trimming removed 4 bases at V and 3 bases at J, with 9 bases between. Germline lookup yields CDR1 SEHNR and CDR2 FQNEAQ (reference sequence). In nucleotides, the CDR3 is TGTGCCAGCAGCTCCAACACCTACACCGGGGAGCTGTTTTTT. Its protein is CASSSNTYTGELFF.

This chain's CDR3 is CANLSRRESGHEQYF. The CDR3 region has the DNA TGTGCCAACCTTTCTCGCCGGGAGAGCGGCCACGAGCAGTACTTC. The chain carries TRBV7-3 and TRBJ2-7, with a weak D call TRBD2 (6 bases). Between the trimmed V and J ends, which lost 10 bases and 5 bases, there was a span of 24 bases. Germline loops: CDR1 SGHTA, CDR2 FQGTGA. The CDR3 is made up of 15 amino acids.

The chain links TRBV6-5 to TRBJ1-5; 7 positions agree with TRBD1. The CDR3 extends over 15 amino acids. Germline-derived CDR1 and CDR2 are MNHEY and SVGAGI. V lost 4 bases, J lost 4 bases, and 7 bases stayed unmatched. CDR3 nucleotides: TGTGCCAGCAGTTTGCGCCGGGACAGAAATCAGCCCCAGCATTTT. It codes for CASSLRRDRNQPQHF.

This clone was detected once. This chain joins TRBV5-4 and TRBJ2-3; 10 positions match TRBD2. The CDR3 extends over 16 amino acids. The V segment lost 4 bases and the J segment 2 bases; nucleotides outside the gene matches: 7. CDR1 is SGHNT and CDR2 is YYREEE in the germline V gene (reference sequence). DNA of the CDR3: TGTGCCAGCAGCCCCACCGGGACTAGCGTCACAGATACGCAGTATTTT. This gives the protein CASSPTGTSVTDTQYF.

This clone was counted a single time. The chain combines TRBV29-1 with TRBJ2-2; perhaps TRBD1 as D (5 bases). Germline lookup yields CDR1 SQVTM and CDR2 ANQGSEA. CDR3 length: 12 residues. The V end lost 7 bases, the J end lost 4 bases, and 10 bases lay between the germline ends. The CDR3 DNA reads as TGCAGCGCACGACAGATCACCGGGGAGCTGTTTTTT. It encodes CSARQITGELFF.

This clone was seen just once. This chain joins TRBV11-1 and TRBJ2-2, with D perhaps assigned TRBD1 or TRBD2 (5 bases each). This CDR3 comprises 15 residues. V was trimmed by 5 bases and J by 6 bases, leaving 16 bases between them. The germline V gene has CDR1 SGHAT and CDR2 FQDESV (reference sequence). The CDR3 DNA sequence: TGTGCCAGCAGCGTGGGACCCGAGGGGTCCGGGGAGCTGTTTTTT. Residues: CASSVGPEGSGELFF.

The chain combines TRBV9 with TRBJ2-2, with D possibly TRBD2 on 5 matching bases. V dropped 3 bases and J dropped 1 base, with 10 bases sitting between them. Germline V gene lookup returns CDR1 SGDLS and CDR2 YYNGEE. The CDR3 is 15 amino acids. CDR3 sequence reads: CASSGGRRNTGELFF. The CDR3 DNA follows: TGTGCCAGCAGCGGAGGGCGTCGGAACACCGGGGAGCTGTTTTTT. The full variable domain, with the rest looked up from reference TRBV9 and TRBJ2-2, is DSGVTQTPKHLITATGQRVTLRCSPRSGDLSVYWYQQSLDQGLQFLIQYYNGEERAKGNILERFSAQQFPDLHSELNLSSLELGDSALYFCASSGGRRNTGELFFGEGSRLTVL.

The rearrangement links TRBV30 to TRBJ2-2; 14 bases match TRBD2. Trimming cost V 2 bases and J 4 bases; bases outside gene matches: 3. The CDR3 has 16 amino acids. In germline, CDR1 is GTSNPN, CDR2 SVGIG (reference sequence). The CDR3 nucleotides are TGTGCCTGGAGTTATGGACTAGCGGGAGGCACCGGGGAGCTGTTTTTT. As protein: CAWSYGLAGGTGELFF.

The chain is built from TRBV5-1 and TRBJ2-7, with unresolved D. V was cut by 3 bases and J by 0 bases, with 7 bases left in between. CDR1 is SGHRS, CDR2 YFSETQ, per germline. CDR3 length: 13 residues. The chain's CDR3 is CASSSPTSYEQYF. CDR3 bases: TGCGCCAGCAGCTCGCCCACCTCCTACGAGCAGTACTTC.

This rearrangement joins TRBV6-5 to TRBJ2-7; TRBD1 might be the D (6 bases). Deletions cut 6 bases from V and 6 bases from J, with 15 bases between. This CDR3 spans 13 amino acids. Germline values: CDR1 MNHEY, CDR2 SVGAGI. The CDR3 bases are TGTGCCAGCAGGCCGGACAGTCTTGGCGAGCAGTACTTC. Residues: CASRPDSLGEQYF.

This sequence joins TRBV2 and TRBJ1-5; a possible D gene is TRBD1 (6 bases). Trimming took 3 bases from V and 6 from J, leaving 12 bases between them. Germline CDR1 and CDR2: SNHLY and FYNNEI. The CDR3 sequence is 14 residues long. The DNA for the CDR3 is TGTGCCAGCAGTGAGCAGGGGCGGGGTCAGCCCCAGCATTTT. This sequence encodes CASSEQGRGQPQHF.